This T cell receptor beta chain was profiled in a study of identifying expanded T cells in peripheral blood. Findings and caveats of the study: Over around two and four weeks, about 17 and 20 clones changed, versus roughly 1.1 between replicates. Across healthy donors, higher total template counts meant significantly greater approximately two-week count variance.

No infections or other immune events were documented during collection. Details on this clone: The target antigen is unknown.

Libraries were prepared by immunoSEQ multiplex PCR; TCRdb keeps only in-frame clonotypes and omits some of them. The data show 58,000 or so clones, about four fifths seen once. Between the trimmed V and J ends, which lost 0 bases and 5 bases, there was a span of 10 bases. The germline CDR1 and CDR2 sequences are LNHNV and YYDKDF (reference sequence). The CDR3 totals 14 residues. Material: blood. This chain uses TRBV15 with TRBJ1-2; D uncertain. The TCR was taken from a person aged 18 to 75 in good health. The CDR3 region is CATSRDLTEYGYTF. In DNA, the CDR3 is TGTGCCACCAGCAGAGATCTAACAGAGTATGGCTACACCTTC.